The clone carrying this TCR beta chain was counted only a few times. Produced via immunoSEQ multiplex PCR; TCRdb's table is partial and in-frame only. This sample yields around 4,500 clones, of which around 57% are seen a single time; roughly a fifth belongs to the top ten. Specified treatment: randomized to nivolumab then ipilimumab (arm A) or the reverse (arm B). These data belong to a study of sequential checkpoint blockade in melanoma. CDR1 is SQVTM and CDR2 is ANQGSEA in the germline V gene. The CDR3 totals 16 residues. V lost 0 bases, J lost 2 bases, and 7 bases stayed unmatched. Sample: CD8+ T cells sorted from blood (inferred from file names), taken from a patient given nivolumab and ipilimumab in sequence. The rearrangement uses TRBV29-1 and TRBJ2-3; 8 nucleotides agree with TRBD1. This TCR came from a human donor with melanoma. CDR3 region: CSVEDGGQAHTDTQYF. For the CDR3, the DNA is TGCAGCGTTGAAGATGGGGGACAGGCCCACACAGATACGCAGTATTTT.